These 14 T cell receptor beta chains came from one sample sequenced in a study of T cells in Graves' hyperthyroidism and ophthalmopathy. It was RNA transcripts that yielded the amplified TCR beta CDR3 regions. Using the HTBI primer set, a first-round RT-PCR was run on the TCR CDR3. TCRdb reprocessed the multiplex PCR reads with MiXCR, giving one entry per CDR3 protein. The table lists over 650,000 distinct CDR3 sequences, about a sixth of them singletons. Sequencing was carried out using blood. Every receptor here comes from a man between 18 and 29 years old with Graves' hyperthyroidism.

This clonotype was counted many times. V and J are TRBV28 and TRBJ1-1, with D tentatively TRBD1 (5 bases). The V end lost 3 bases, the J end lost 5 bases, and 10 bases lay between the germline ends. The germline V gene has CDR1 MDHEN and CDR2 SYDVKM. The CDR3 has 13 amino acids. The CDR3: CASSFAQGTEAFF. The CDR3 region has the DNA TGTGCCAGCAGTTTTGCCCAGGGTACTGAAGCTTTCTTT.

The chain couples TRBV29-1 to TRBJ2-5; TRBD1 matches at 7 bases. Per the germline V gene, CDR1 is SQVTM and CDR2 is ANQGSEA. The CDR3 runs to 11 residues. Trimming at V came to 5 bases and at J to 10 bases, leaving 7 bases not matched to a gene. DNA of the CDR3: TGCAGCGTTTGGACAGGCCCTAGCCAGTACTTC. It encodes CSVWTGPSQYF.

This clonotype was detected a few times. The chain links TRBV9 to TRBJ1-5; 9 nucleotides line up with TRBD1. This CDR3 comprises 14 residues. From germline, CDR1 is SGDLS and CDR2 YYNGEE. The J segment lost 5 bases and the V segment lost 4 bases, leaving 4 bases of the junction unmatched. CDR3 sequence reads: CASSKDRGDQPQHF. In DNA, the CDR3 is TGTGCCAGCAGCAAGGACAGGGGAGATCAGCCCCAGCATTTT.

J is TRBJ2-6 and V is TRBV6-2 or TRBV6-3; D might be TRBD1 or TRBD2, each matching 5 bases. The V end lost 8 bases, the J end lost 4 bases, and 15 bases lay between the germline ends. Germline V CDR1 and CDR2: MNHEY, SVGEGT. CDR3 size: 15 residues. The CDR3 spells CASGPEGTGANVLTF. Here the CDR3 DNA reads TGTGCCAGCGGCCCCGAAGGGACCGGGGCCAACGTCCTGACTTTC.

The sample holds one count of this clonotype. The chain combines TRBV30 with TRBJ1-2; the D is unclear. The V and J ends lost 4 bases and 4 bases respectively, with 19 bases between them. CDR1 and CDR2 from the germline V gene are GTSNPN and SVGIG (reference sequence). This CDR3 has 15 residues. The CDR3 reads CAWTPPPRTLYGYTF. DNA for the CDR3: TGTGCCTGGACGCCCCCCCCGAGGACTCTCTATGGCTACACCTTC.

In its sample, this clonotype was seen many times. The rearrangement links TRBV30 to TRBJ2-1, with 8 bases that match TRBD2. J gave up 3 bases and V 3 bases, and 7 bases lay outside the gene matches. This CDR3 comprises 15 residues. Per germline, CDR1 GTSNPN and CDR2 SVGIG (reference sequence). For the CDR3, the DNA is TGTGCCTGGAGCGGCGGGGGGCCGTACTACAATGAGCAGTTCTTC. It translates to CAWSGGGPYYNEQFF.

This sequence joins TRBV5-5 and TRBJ1-2; D perhaps matches TRBD1 (5 bases). V lost 4 bases, J lost 5 bases, and 12 bases lay in between. CDR3 length: 13 residues. Germline CDR1 reads SGHKS; CDR2 reads YYEKEE (reference sequence). CDR3 amino acids: CASSQGIMYGYTF. The CDR3 DNA reads as TGTGCCAGCAGCCAGGGTATTATGTATGGCTACACCTTC.

This clonotype was recorded many times. The V call is TRBV28, the J call TRBJ2-1, with 9 bases lining up with TRBD2. CDR1 and CDR2 from the germline V gene are MDHEN and SYDVKM. The CDR3 length is 17 residues. V lost 3 bases to trimming and J lost 4 bases; unmatched junction nucleotides: 10. The CDR3 is CASSFLAGGPQYNEQFF. Written as DNA, the CDR3 is TGTGCCAGCAGTTTCTTGGCGGGAGGGCCCCAATACAATGAGCAGTTCTTC.

The table lists this clonotype with a few counts. The CDR3 DNA reads as TGTGCCACGGGCATGGGGGCGAGCAATCAGCCCCAGCATTTT. This codes for CATGMGASNQPQHF. The J gene is TRBJ1-5, the V gene TRBV6-2 or TRBV6-3; TRBD1 might be the D (6 bases). CDR1 is MNHEY and CDR2 is SVGEGT in the germline V gene. Trimming removed 10 bases at V and 1 base at J, with 14 bases between. This CDR3 is built from 14 residues.

This clonotype occurred many times. The chain links TRBV7-2 to TRBJ2-1, with D perhaps TRBD2 (5 bases). The V gene's germline CDR1 is SGHTA and CDR2 FQGNSA. The CDR3 has 15 amino acids. V was trimmed by 5 bases and J by 9 bases, leaving 20 bases between them. DNA of the CDR3: TGTGCCAGCAGCCCTCCTGGCGGGCCCCTTGCTGAGCAGTTCTTC. This gives the protein CASSPPGGPLAEQFF.

This clonotype was observed at least ten times. This chain links TRBV5-1 with TRBJ2-1; D call uncertain. Trimming pared 0 bases from V and 4 bases from J, leaving 11 bases between. Germline CDR1 is SGHRS and CDR2 is YFSETQ. The CDR3 is 15 amino acids. For the CDR3, the DNA is TGCGCCAGCAGCTTGGCCGACGGCCCGTACAATGAGCAGTTCTTC. This codes for CASSLADGPYNEQFF.

The rearrangement uses TRBV28 and TRBJ1-2; D not certain. The germline V and J ends were trimmed by 3 bases and 4 bases, with 12 bases remaining between them. The CDR3 has 14 residues. CDR1 and CDR2 (germline): MDHEN, SYDVKM. In nucleotides, the CDR3 is TGTGCCAGCAGTTTTTTCCTTTCCATCTATGGCTACACCTTC. Translation: CASSFFLSIYGYTF.

This rearrangement joins TRBV19 to TRBJ2-2, with a possible D match to TRBD2 (5 bases). Germline V gene data show CDR1 as LNHDA and CDR2 as SQIVND (reference sequence). This CDR3 has 13 residues. The V end was cut by 10 bases, the J end by 6 bases, with 15 bases between. The CDR3 nucleotides are TGTGCCACCCAACGGGGATTTGCCGGGGAGCTGTTTTTT. Its protein is CATQRGFAGELFF.

This clonotype was counted ten times or more. J is TRBJ2-3 and V is TRBV12-3 or TRBV12-4, with TRBD1 as a possible D gene (5 bases). The CDR3 covers 13 residues. Trimming shortened V by 5 bases and J by 4 bases, and 10 bases separated the two germline ends. CDR3: CASSTGPSDTQYF. The DNA of the CDR3 is TGTGCCAGCAGTACAGGCCCTTCAGATACGCAGTATTTT.